The 28 T cell receptor beta chains below come from one sample, sequenced in a study of beta chain features in type 1 diabetes (dated by TCRdb to the late 2010s). These receptors are not linked to any known antigen. What the research found in general, with its limitations: A moderate but significant shortening of TCRB CDR3 length was observed in type 1 diabetes patients in all four CD4+ subsets.

Libraries came from the immunoSEQ multiplex PCR assay. The High Capacity cDNA Reverse Transcription Kit was used to reverse transcribe all of the isolated RNA, meaning that expressed TCRB transcripts were what got sequenced. What TCRdb holds here is the immuneACCESS table cut down to in-frame rearrangements. Part of the clones is not present; checked against another copy, under half of the missing clones reflect an unresolved V gene, and the others are unexplained. This sample gives approximately 150,000 clones in total; around 63% of them show up just once. The leading ten clones occupy approximately 0.09% of the sample. The sample was naive CD4+ T cells from blood. The label giving this sample's cell subset or site can be read as: true naive CD4+ T cells. The origin of the receptors is a young man with type 1 diabetes.

The genes are TRBV7-2 and TRBJ2-3; TRBD2 matches 10 bases. This CDR3 comprises 15 residues. Losses at the gene ends were 8 bases for V and 2 bases for J; bases not matched to a gene: 7. Germline CDR1 is SGHTA and CDR2 is FQGNSA. The CDR3 sequence: CASGIAGGYTDTQYF. The CDR3 nucleotides are TGTGCCAGCGGTATAGCGGGGGGTTACACAGATACGCAGTATTTT. Based on the CDR3 plus reference TRBV7-2 and TRBJ2-3, the full variable domain is GAGVSQSPSNKVTEKGKDVELRCDPISGHTALYWYRQSLGQGLEFLIYFQGNSAPDKSGLPSDRFSAERTGGSVSTLTIQRTQQEDSAVYLCASGIAGGYTDTQYFGPGTRLTVL.

This chain connects TRBV9 to TRBJ1-6; D gene unclear. Germline values: CDR1 SGDLS, CDR2 YYNGEE. The germline V and J ends were trimmed by 0 bases and 10 bases, with 14 bases remaining between them. The CDR3 loop spans 15 amino acids. CDR3 nucleotide sequence: TGTGCCAGCAGCGTAGAGGGAAGGGTATGGTCACCCCTCCACTTT. Amino acids: CASSVEGRVWSPLHF.

The V and J genes are TRBV14 and TRBJ2-7; D unclear. The CDR3 has 11 residues. CDR1 and CDR2 (germline): SGHDN, FVKESK. Trimming shortened V by 0 bases and J by 6 bases, and 3 bases separated the two germline ends. The CDR3 sequence is CASSQEGEQYF. The CDR3 DNA is TGTGCCAGCAGCCAAGAAGGCGAGCAGTACTTC.

The gene calls are TRBV28 and TRBJ2-5; D gene uncertain. The CDR3 loop spans 12 amino acids. V was pared by 5 bases and J by 3 bases, with 7 bases between. Germline CDR1 is MDHEN and CDR2 is SYDVKM. The CDR3 protein is CASSGPKETQYF. The CDR3 DNA follows: TGTGCCAGCAGTGGCCCAAAAGAGACCCAGTACTTC.

V usage is TRBV29-1 and J usage is TRBJ1-1, with D possibly being TRBD1 (6 bases). The CDR3 loop spans 13 amino acids. In germline, CDR1 is SQVTM, CDR2 ANQGSEA. The ends were cut back, 5 bases at V and 7 bases at J, with 17 bases in the middle. CDR3 DNA: TGCAGCGTTTTTACGCAGGGGAGATATGAAGCTTTCTTT. Translation gives CSVFTQGRYEAFF.

The chain carries TRBV10-3 and TRBJ2-7; D is uncertain. CDR3 size: 13 residues. Germline-derived CDR1 and CDR2 are ENHRY and SYGVKD. Trimming left V 2 bases short and J 5 bases short, with 10 bases between. CDR3 DNA: TGTGCCATCAGTGAGGGGGATTTTAACGAGCAGTACTTC. Its translation is CAISEGDFNEQYF.

This clone was detected a few times. The V and J genes are TRBV29-1 and TRBJ2-5; D may correspond to TRBD1 or TRBD2 (5 bases each). This CDR3 is 12 amino acids long. Germline assignment: CDR1 SQVTM and CDR2 ANQGSEA. Trimming stripped 1 base from V and 4 bases from J, with 7 bases between. The chain's CDR3 is CSVEAGTETQYF. DNA of the CDR3: TGCAGCGTTGAAGCAGGGACAGAGACCCAGTACTTC. Combining the CDR3 with reference TRBV29-1 and TRBJ2-5 gives the whole variable domain SAVISQKPSRDICQRGTSLTIQCQVDSQVTMMFWYRQQPGQSLTLIATANQGSEATYESGFVIDKFPISRPNLTFSTLTVSNMSPEDSSIYLCSVEAGTETQYFGPGTRLLVL.

The chain combines TRBV4-1 with TRBJ2-1, with D maybe TRBD2 (6 bases). The CDR3 spans 15 residues. Per the germline V gene, CDR1 is MGHRA and CDR2 is YSYEKL. The V end lost 0 bases, the J end lost 8 bases, and 14 bases lay between the germline ends. CDR3 sequence (DNA): TGCGCCAGCAGCCAAGATATAGCGTGGGGGGATGAGCAGTTCTTC. It is translated as CASSQDIAWGDEQFF.

The rearrangement joins TRBV30 to TRBJ2-3; D remains ambiguous. Trimming removed 1 base from V and 5 bases from J, with 7 bases in between. Germline V lookup: CDR1 GTSNPN, CDR2 SVGIG (reference sequence). This CDR3 is built from 12 residues. The CDR3 spells CAWSATGDTQYF. In DNA, the CDR3 is TGTGCCTGGAGTGCGACCGGAGATACGCAGTATTTT.

The CDR3 loop is CSVGKAGELFF. Here the CDR3 DNA reads TGCAGCGTTGGGAAAGCCGGGGAGCTGTTTTTT. The chain carries TRBV29-1 and TRBJ2-2; D remains unclear. The V end lost 4 bases, the J end lost 6 bases, and 6 bases lay between the germline ends. Per the germline V gene, CDR1 is SQVTM and CDR2 is ANQGSEA. The length of the CDR3 is 11 residues.

The V call is TRBV29-1, the J call TRBJ2-1; D tentatively fits TRBD1 or TRBD2 (5 bases each). The CDR3 contains 14 residues. The germline CDR1 and CDR2 sequences are SQVTM and ANQGSEA. V was shortened by 1 base and J by 6 bases, with 13 bases between the two germline ends. The CDR3 protein is CSVEGGANPNEQFF. CDR3 nucleotide sequence: TGCAGCGTTGAAGGAGGGGCCAACCCCAATGAGCAGTTCTTC.

V is TRBV29-1 and J is TRBJ2-5; TRBD2 aligns across 9 bases. The end of the DNA fits TRBJ2-7 better, so the J call may be wrong. Germline V lookup: CDR1 SQVTM, CDR2 ANQGSEA. There are 13 residues in the CDR3. CDR3 loop: CSVELAGPYEQYF. CDR3 DNA sequence: TGCAGCGTTGAACTAGCGGGGCCCTACGAGCAGTACTTC.

The gene calls are TRBV7-9 and TRBJ2-3; perhaps TRBD1 as D (5 bases). This CDR3 is 14 amino acids long. The V end lost 4 bases, the J end lost 1 base, and 9 bases lay between the germline ends. Germline CDR1 reads SEHNR; CDR2 reads FQNEAQ (reference sequence). This CDR3 reads CASSSGQGTDTQYF. The CDR3 nucleotides read TGTGCCAGCAGCTCCGGACAAGGCACAGATACGCAGTATTTT.

This clone was seen only a few times. The rearrangement joins TRBV30 to TRBJ2-3; 16 bases line up with TRBD2. The CDR3 sequence is 16 residues long. Trimming removed 2 bases from V and 5 bases from J; junction bases left unmatched: 4. Germline CDR1 is GTSNPN and CDR2 is SVGIG (reference sequence). In DNA, the CDR3 is TGTGCCTGGAGTCCGGGACTAGCGGGGGGGCTAGATACGCAGTATTTT. This translates into CAWSPGLAGGLDTQYF.

The rearrangement uses TRBV9 and TRBJ1-1, with D tentatively TRBD1 (5 bases). Germline V gene lookup returns CDR1 SGDLS and CDR2 YYNGEE. CDR3 length equals 16 residues. Trimming cost V 3 bases and J 4 bases, with 19 bases left between them. Here the CDR3 DNA reads TGTGCCAGCAGCGCTCAAGGGGTGGTGGCTGGCACTGAAGCTTTCTTT. Amino acid sequence: CASSAQGVVAGTEAFF.

In this sample, this clone turned up a few times. The chain links TRBV11-2 to TRBJ2-5, with 7 bases that match TRBD1. V shed 5 bases and J 5 bases; nucleotides not matched to a gene: 5. The germline gives CDR1 SGHAT, CDR2 FQNNGV. The CDR3 runs 13 residues. CDR3 nucleotide sequence: TGTGCCAGCAGCCCCGACAGGGTGGAGACCCAGTACTTC. This translates into CASSPDRVETQYF.

This chain uses TRBV14 with TRBJ2-1; the D is unclear. The germline V gene has CDR1 SGHDN and CDR2 FVKESK. V lost 3 bases to trimming and J lost 1 base, with 22 bases between them. CDR3 length: 19 amino acids. The CDR3 loop is CASSHSSPGSKGSYNEQFF. CDR3 DNA: TGTGCCAGCAGCCATAGCTCGCCGGGCTCTAAGGGATCCTACAATGAGCAGTTCTTC.

This chain connects TRBV9 to TRBJ2-3; D is undetermined. V was shortened by 4 bases and J by 1 base, with 13 bases between the two germline ends. In germline, CDR1 is SGDLS, CDR2 YYNGEE. CDR3 length: 15 residues. CDR3 amino acids: CASSLNIMGTDTQYF. The CDR3 nucleotides read TGTGCCAGCAGCCTAAATATAATGGGCACAGATACGCAGTATTTT.

Concerning this clone: The sample contains more than one DNA sequence encoding this CDR3. The CDR3 is CASSVLGNTEAFF. For the CDR3, the DNA is TGTGCCAGCAGCGTGCTCGGGAACACTGAAGCTTTCTTT. The V gene is TRBV9, the J gene TRBJ1-1; unclear D gene. V lost 2 bases and J lost 1, with 6 bases in between. CDR3 length: 13 residues. Germline V lookup: CDR1 SGDLS, CDR2 YYNGEE.

This clone showed up just a few times. The chain carries TRBV9 and TRBJ1-2, with D perhaps TRBD1 (5 bases). Per the germline V gene, CDR1 is SGDLS and CDR2 is YYNGEE. Trimming shortened V by 0 bases and J by 3 bases, and 18 bases separated the two germline ends. This CDR3 comprises 17 residues. This CDR3 is CASSVAFTGGNDYGYTF. In DNA form, the CDR3 reads TGTGCCAGCAGCGTAGCGTTCACAGGAGGAAACGACTATGGCTACACCTTC.

This chain links TRBV29-1 with TRBJ2-7; either TRBD1 or TRBD2 may supply D (5 bases each). Germline CDR1 is SQVTM and CDR2 is ANQGSEA. V was shortened by 4 bases and J by 3 bases, with 10 bases between the two germline ends. This CDR3 has 12 residues. CDR3 sequence (DNA): TGCAGCGTTGTACGGGACGGCTACGAGCAGTACTTC. Translated: CSVVRDGYEQYF.

This chain links TRBV27 with TRBJ2-7; D is ambiguous. This CDR3 contains 13 residues. V dropped 2 bases and J dropped 2 bases, with 7 bases sitting between them. Germline assignment: CDR1 MNHEY and CDR2 SMNVEV (reference sequence). The CDR3 is CASSLEATYEQYF. The CDR3 DNA reads TGTGCCAGCAGTTTAGAGGCCACCTACGAGCAGTACTTC.

The chain employs TRBV11-2 and TRBJ1-2, with 8 bases matching TRBD1. This CDR3 region has 15 residues. The V segment lost 5 bases and the J segment 4 bases; nucleotides outside the gene matches: 9. CDR1 SGHAT and CDR2 FQNNGV come from the germline V gene. Here the CDR3 reads CASSPQGVTPYGYTF. The CDR3 DNA reads as TGTGCCAGCAGCCCACAGGGGGTGACACCCTATGGCTACACCTTC.

This sequence joins TRBV9 and TRBJ1-3, with D uncertain. Germline CDR1 and CDR2: SGDLS and YYNGEE. With 2 bases removed from V and 4 bases from J, the gap between germline ends came to 10 bases. CDR3 length: 14 amino acids. The CDR3 region is CASSVVGEGNTIYF. CDR3 sequence (DNA): TGTGCCAGCAGCGTTGTGGGCGAAGGAAACACCATATATTTT.

This clone came up a few times. This chain uses TRBV7-9 with TRBJ2-5, with D possibly matching TRBD1 (6 bases). V lost 3 bases, J lost 4 bases, and 12 bases lay in between. The CDR3 is 14 amino acids. The V gene's germline CDR1 is SEHNR and CDR2 FQNEAQ (reference sequence). The CDR3 here is CASSFLQGVETQYF. CDR3 nucleotides: TGTGCCAGCAGCTTCTTACAGGGAGTAGAGACCCAGTACTTC.

This clone showed up just a few times. This sequence joins TRBV30 and TRBJ2-1; D unclear. In germline, CDR1 is GTSNPN, CDR2 SVGIG (reference sequence). With 0 bases removed from V and 9 bases from J, the gap between germline ends came to 3 bases. The CDR3 contains 10 residues. The CDR3 nucleotides read TGTGCCTGGAGTGTAGGTGAGCAGTTCTTC. This encodes CAWSVGEQFF.

V is TRBV11-2 and J is TRBJ2-7; tentative D call: TRBD1 (5 bases). This CDR3 is built from 15 residues. Germline CDR1 is SGHAT and CDR2 is FQNNGV. Trimming removed 1 base from V and 3 bases from J, with 13 bases in between. The CDR3 region is CASSLGQGVYYEQYF. The CDR3 region has the DNA TGTGCCAGCAGCTTAGGTCAGGGCGTCTACTACGAGCAGTACTTC.

V gene TRBV2 combines with J gene TRBJ2-3, with D unclear. The ends were cut back, 7 bases at V and 1 base at J, with 9 bases in the middle. Germline loops: CDR1 SNHLY, CDR2 FYNNEI. The length of the CDR3 is 13 residues. Here the CDR3 reads CASIQDGTDTQYF. The CDR3 DNA sequence: TGTGCCAGCATTCAGGACGGCACAGATACGCAGTATTTT.